Detailed here is one T cell receptor (beta chain). The antigen remains undetermined. The source of the sample is a study of identifying expanded T cells in peripheral blood. V was pared by 8 bases and J by 0 bases, with 4 bases between. Germline CDR1 is MNHNS and CDR2 is SASEGT. The CDR3 consists of 11 residues. Collection occurred without any documented infections or immune events in donors. General study points: Roughly two-week clone count variance significantly increased as total template count grew. Roughly 1.2 clones differed between technical replicates, versus around 16 and 19 over time.

Sequencing was performed with immunoSEQ multiplex PCR; in TCRdb, only in-frame clones are kept and a portion is missing. The table records 90,000 to 100,000 clones, 88% of them present only once. The TCR comes from a person aged 18 to 70 in good health. The chain carries TRBV6-1 and TRBJ1-2; D gene unclear. Sequences were obtained from blood. The CDR3 DNA follows: TGTGCCAGCCTACCTAACTATGGCTACACCTTC. Translating gives CASLPNYGYTF.